One and the same sample provided the 12 T cell receptor beta chains below, sequenced in a study of blood T cell repertoires in COVID-19 (TCRdb year 2020). The protocol used for the library was the immunoSEQ multiplex PCR assay. TCRdb took this table from immuneACCESS and kept in-frame rearrangements with V and J called. Such tables lack part of the clones; where checked against another copy, unresolved V genes explain under half of the gap, and the rest is unexplained. The sample data list about 71,000 clones, and around three quarters of these were observed just once. Around 27% of the sample goes to the ten largest clones. Source material: peripheral blood. These receptors were taken from a woman aged 80 or over with active or convalescent COVID-19.

The CDR3 reads CASSQDPGGYGYTF. The CDR3 DNA sequence: TGTGCCAGCAGCCAAGATCCAGGGGGCTATGGCTACACCTTC. The genes are TRBV3-1 (or the pseudogene TRBV3-2) and TRBJ1-2, with 7 bases matching TRBD1. CDR1 and CDR2 (germline): LGHDT, YNNKEL (reference sequence). The CDR3 runs 14 residues. V gave up 0 bases and J gave up 4 bases; unmatched junction bases: 2.

The chain has TRBV4-3 and TRBJ1-6, with D perhaps TRBD1 (5 bases). Per the germline V gene, CDR1 is LGHNA and CDR2 is YSLEER. The CDR3 spans 14 residues. The V end was cut by 0 bases, the J end by 10 bases, with 10 bases between. CDR3 in amino acids: CASSQDRGTSPLHF. In DNA, the CDR3 is TGCGCCAGCAGCCAAGATCGGGGGACGTCACCCCTCCACTTT.

In its sample, this clone was seen once. The chain carries TRBV29-1 and TRBJ2-3; 7 nucleotides line up with TRBD2. Trimming cost V 5 bases and J 1 base; bases outside gene matches: 6. From germline, CDR1 is SQVTM and CDR2 ANQGSEA. The CDR3 has 14 residues. The CDR3 loop is CSVNGGGGTDTQYF. The CDR3 DNA follows: TGCAGCGTTAATGGTGGGGGGGGCACAGATACGCAGTATTTT.

This chain links TRBV6-5 with TRBJ1-3; tentative D call: TRBD1 (5 bases). Looked up from germline, CDR1 is MNHEY and CDR2 is SVGAGI. Trimming shortened V by 2 bases and J by 0 bases, and 8 bases separated the two germline ends. CDR3 length equals 15 residues. CDR3 nucleotides: TGTGCCAGCAGTTACGCCCAGGGCTCTGGAAACACCATATATTTT. This sequence encodes CASSYAQGSGNTIYF.

The rearrangement uses TRBV13 and TRBJ1-5; D gene unclear. The CDR3 totals 15 residues. Germline CDR1 is PRHDT and CDR2 is FYEKMQ (reference sequence). V lost 0 bases to trimming and J lost 1 base, with 7 bases between them. The CDR3 DNA follows: TGTGCCAGCAGCTTAGGGGGCAGGAGCAATCAGCCCCAGCATTTT. This sequence encodes CASSLGGRSNQPQHF.

This clone was seen a single time. The rearrangement joins TRBV20-1 to TRBJ1-5; a weak D match, TRBD1 (5 bases). This CDR3 is built from 16 residues. CDR1 and CDR2 (germline): DFQATT, SNEGSKA (reference sequence). Trimming cost V 3 bases and J 0 bases, with 15 bases left between them. The DNA for the CDR3 is TGCAGTGCTAGTACCCCGACAGAGTATAGCAATCAGCCCCAGCATTTT. Translating gives CSASTPTEYSNQPQHF.

V gene TRBV13 combines with J gene TRBJ2-7; tentative D call: TRBD1 (5 bases). From germline, CDR1 is PRHDT and CDR2 FYEKMQ (reference sequence). Trimming pared 5 bases from V and 5 bases from J, leaving 13 bases between. The CDR3 totals 13 residues. This CDR3 is CASSPPQGNEQYF. The CDR3 region has the DNA TGTGCCAGCAGCCCACCCCAGGGTAACGAGCAGTACTTC. The variable domain in full, with the rest retrieved from reference TRBV13 and TRBJ2-7, is AAGVIQSPRHLIKEKRETATLKCYPIPRHDTVYWYQQGPGQDPQFLISFYEKMQSDKGSIPDRFSAQQFSDYHSELNMSSLELGDSALYFCASSPPQGNEQYFGPGTRLTVT.

The CDR3 DNA follows: TGTGCCGTGCGAGACAGGGACACTGAAGCTTTCTTT. Its protein product is CAVRDRDTEAFF. V and J are TRBV19 and TRBJ1-1; 7 nucleotides match TRBD1. The CDR3 has 12 amino acids. Germline-derived CDR1 and CDR2 are LNHDA and SQIVND (reference sequence). Trimming removed 11 bases from V and 3 bases from J; junction bases left unmatched: 6. Complete variable domain (other parts from reference TRBV19 and TRBJ1-1): DGGITQSPKYLFRKEGQNVTLSCEQNLNHDAMYWYRQDPGQGLRLIYYSQIVNDFQKGDIAEGYSVSREKKESFPLTVTSAQKNPTAFYLCAVRDRDTEAFFGQGTRLTVV.

The chain uses TRBV10-3 and TRBJ2-2; TRBD1 matches at 10 bases. The CDR3 has 16 amino acids. The germline V gene encodes CDR1 ENHRY and CDR2 SYGVKD. Losses at the gene ends were 6 bases for V and 1 base for J; bases not matched to a gene: 5. CDR3 nucleotide sequence: TGTGCCATCAGGGGGACAGGGGAGGGGAACACCGGGGAGCTGTTTTTT. This codes for CAIRGTGEGNTGELFF.

CDR3 residues: CATSTRTVQETQYF. In DNA form, the CDR3 reads TGTGCCACCAGCACCCGGACAGTCCAAGAGACCCAGTACTTC. The chain joins TRBV15 to TRBJ2-5, with D possibly being TRBD1 (6 bases). Per germline, CDR1 LNHNV and CDR2 YYDKDF (reference sequence). V was pared by 4 bases and J by 1 base, with 10 bases between. The CDR3 has 14 residues.

This clone showed up many times. This chain links TRBV6-1 with TRBJ1-3; D possibly corresponds to TRBD1 (5 bases). There are 15 residues in the CDR3. Trimming removed 0 bases at V and 7 bases at J, with 13 bases between. Germline CDR1 and CDR2: MNHNS and SASEGT. The CDR3 protein is CASSEATDSGNTIYF. CDR3 DNA sequence: TGTGCCAGCAGTGAAGCGACCGACAGCGGGAACACCATATATTTT.

CDR3 DNA: TGTGCCAGCAGCGTAGTAGCCAGGAACACCGGGGAGCTGTTTTTT. As protein: CASSVVARNTGELFF. This rearrangement joins TRBV9 to TRBJ2-2; D is unresolved. The V and J ends lost 0 bases and 1 base respectively, with 7 bases between them. This CDR3 has 15 amino acids. Germline loops: CDR1 SGDLS, CDR2 YYNGEE.